The 10 T cell receptor beta chains in this list originate from one sample, sequenced in a study of T cells after yellow fever vaccination. TCRdb recomputed calls from the 5' RACE reads with MiXCR, one row per CDR3 protein. This table holds under 350,000 distinct CDR3 sequences, 4.1% found once. The sequencing here drew on PBMCs, taken 5 days after the yellow fever booster vaccination. The receptor source for this set is a man aged 18-30 years who received the YFV17D yellow fever vaccine.

This chain joins TRBV6-2 or TRBV6-3 and TRBJ1-4; D uncertain. The CDR3 consists of 15 residues. From germline, CDR1 is MNHEY and CDR2 SVGEGT. The V end lost 0 bases, the J end lost 1 base, and 6 bases lay between the germline ends. CDR3: CASSYSPGTNEKLFF. The DNA of the CDR3 is TGTGCCAGCAGTTACTCGCCAGGAACTAATGAAAAACTGTTTTTT.

This sequence joins TRBV5-4 and TRBJ1-2; a possible D gene is TRBD1 (6 bases). V was shortened by 4 bases and J by 4 bases, with 14 bases between the two germline ends. This CDR3 has 14 amino acids. Germline assignment: CDR1 SGHNT and CDR2 YYREEE (reference sequence). In nucleotides, the CDR3 is TGTGCCAGCAGCCTAGGACAGAACCTCTATGGCTACACCTTC. Translated: CASSLGQNLYGYTF.

This clonotype was found a few times. J is TRBJ1-4 and V is TRBV7-2, with 9 bases aligning to TRBD1. The germline V gene encodes CDR1 SGHTA and CDR2 FQGNSA. V lost 7 bases to trimming and J lost 7 bases; unmatched junction nucleotides: 1. This CDR3 has 12 amino acids. This CDR3 is CASKDRGEKLFF. The DNA for the CDR3 is TGTGCCAGCAAGGACAGGGGTGAAAAACTGTTTTTT. Full variable domain (missing parts from reference TRBV7-2 and TRBJ1-4): GAGVSQSPSNKVTEKGKDVELRCDPISGHTALYWYRQSLGQGLEFLIYFQGNSAPDKSGLPSDRFSAERTGGSVSTLTIQRTQQEDSAVYLCASKDRGEKLFFGSGTQLSVL.

This clonotype was picked up a small number of times. J is TRBJ1-2 and V is TRBV5-1; D perhaps matches TRBD1 (5 bases). The length of the CDR3 is 14 residues. The germline V and J ends were trimmed by 0 bases and 4 bases, with 10 bases remaining between them. The V gene's germline CDR1 is SGHRS and CDR2 YFSETQ. CDR3 in amino acids: CASSLDQGIYGYTF. The DNA for the CDR3 is TGCGCCAGCAGCTTGGATCAGGGAATCTATGGCTACACCTTC.

The gene calls are TRBV28 and TRBJ2-1; TRBD2 is a possible D gene (6 bases). Trimming removed 2 bases at V and 0 bases at J, with 17 bases between. The CDR3 has 18 residues. Per germline, CDR1 MDHEN and CDR2 SYDVKM. The CDR3 protein is CASSLLSGGSPSYNEQFF. The CDR3 nucleotides are TGTGCCAGCAGTTTACTATCCGGAGGGAGTCCCTCCTACAATGAGCAGTTCTTC.

This clonotype has only a few counts. The chain is built from TRBV7-2 and TRBJ1-1; D unresolved. Germline lookup yields CDR1 SGHTA and CDR2 FQGNSA. This CDR3 has 14 residues. V gave up 3 bases and J gave up 1 base, with 9 bases separating them. The CDR3, as DNA: TGTGCCAGCAGCTTTGTGGCTTCGAACACTGAAGCTTTCTTT. Translation: CASSFVASNTEAFF.

This clonotype was seen only a few times. The chain joins TRBV20-1 to TRBJ2-3, with 9 nucleotides matching TRBD2. This CDR3 has 14 residues. V lost 1 base, J lost 4 bases, and 3 bases stayed unmatched. Germline CDR1 DFQATT, CDR2 SNEGSKA (reference sequence). CDR3 DNA sequence: TGCAGTGCTAGAGGCGGGGGGGTCGCAGATACGCAGTATTTT. Its protein is CSARGGGVADTQYF.

The J gene is TRBJ2-7, the V gene TRBV20-1; TRBD1 matches at 8 bases. CDR1 and CDR2 from the germline V gene are DFQATT and SNEGSKA (reference sequence). The V and J ends lost 7 bases and 4 bases, in that order; junction bases with no gene match: 3. The CDR3 sequence is 11 residues long. The chain's CDR3 is CSGTGGYEQYF. Written as DNA, the CDR3 is TGCAGTGGAACAGGGGGGTACGAGCAGTACTTC.

This clonotype turned up a few times. V usage is TRBV5-1 and J usage is TRBJ2-4, with 9 bases aligning to TRBD2. Germline loops: CDR1 SGHRS, CDR2 YFSETQ. The trim removed 2 bases at V and 10 bases at J, leaving 10 bases unmatched. The CDR3 extends over 15 amino acids. This chain's CDR3 is CASSFDSGSLGIQYF. In nucleotides, the CDR3 is TGCGCCAGCAGCTTTGATAGCGGGAGTCTCGGGATTCAGTACTTC.

Many counts were recorded for this clonotype. CDR3 residues: CASSQPGNNNEQFF. DNA for the CDR3: TGCGCCAGCAGCCAACCAGGGAACAACAATGAGCAGTTCTTC. The rearrangement links TRBV4-1 to TRBJ2-1; TRBD1 might be the D (5 bases). Germline V lookup: CDR1 MGHRA, CDR2 YSYEKL. The CDR3 covers 14 residues. V gave up 2 bases and J gave up 5 bases, with 10 bases separating them.